The 23 T cell receptor beta chains given below trace back to one sample, sequenced in a study of T cell responses to AZD1222 COVID-19 vaccine. Sequenced by immunoSEQ multiplex PCR; TCRdb stores in-frame clones only, minus some. The repertoire holds approximately 100,000 clones, 80% to 90% seen once, with roughly 4.3% in the top ten. The specimen comprised peripheral blood, sampled 28 days after the second AZD1222 dose. All receptors come from an adult who received the AZD1222 COVID-19 vaccine.

The chain couples TRBV7-9 to TRBJ2-7; D is unresolved. The length of the CDR3 is 14 residues. Germline assignment: CDR1 SEHNR and CDR2 FQNEAQ (reference sequence). The V end was cut by 3 bases, the J end by 2 bases, with 11 bases between. DNA of the CDR3: TGTGCCAGCAGCTTCTCCGGCTTTGCCTACGAGCAGTACTTC. It translates to CASSFSGFAYEQYF.

The chain is built from TRBV19 and TRBJ2-3, with D uncertain. Germline V gene lookup returns CDR1 LNHDA and CDR2 SQIVND (reference sequence). The CDR3 is 14 residues long. Trimming left V 8 bases short and J 1 base short, with 13 bases between. This chain's CDR3 is CASGPTWGTDTQYF. CDR3 in DNA: TGTGCCAGTGGGCCTACCTGGGGCACAGATACGCAGTATTTT.

The chain joins TRBV9 to TRBJ1-2, with TRBD1 matching over 8 bases. Unmatched junction bases numbered 10, after V lost 7 bases and J lost 5 bases. This CDR3 comprises 14 residues. Per the germline V gene, CDR1 is SGDLS and CDR2 is YYNGEE. For the CDR3, the DNA is TGTGCCAGCGGGGTACCAGGGGGCCCTTATGGCTACACCTTC. Translating it yields CASGVPGGPYGYTF.

The V call is TRBV11-1, the J call TRBJ2-7; possible D gene TRBD1, 5 bases. The CDR3 length is 14 residues. V was pared by 0 bases and J by 3 bases, with 9 bases between. Per germline, CDR1 SGHAT and CDR2 FQDESV (reference sequence). The CDR3 DNA reads as TGTGCCAGCAGCTTAGCATGGGGCGGCTACGAGCAGTACTTC. This translates into CASSLAWGGYEQYF.

The J gene is TRBJ2-5, the V gene TRBV7-2; D remains unclear. The CDR3 spans 11 residues. With 0 bases removed from V and 5 bases from J, the gap between germline ends came to 1 base. The germline V gene has CDR1 SGHTA and CDR2 FQGNSA. CDR3 DNA sequence: TGTGCCAGCAGCTTAGCGGAGACCCAGTACTTC. Its protein is CASSLAETQYF.

The chain carries TRBV28 and TRBJ1-4; D is possibly TRBD1 (5 bases). The CDR3 sequence is 14 residues long. The germline V gene encodes CDR1 MDHEN and CDR2 SYDVKM. V lost 4 bases and J 4 bases, leaving 10 bases between the germline ends. The CDR3 sequence is CASSSRDFNEKLFF. CDR3 nucleotides: TGTGCCAGCAGTTCACGGGACTTTAATGAAAAACTGTTTTTT. The entire variable domain, with the rest obtained from reference TRBV28 and TRBJ1-4, is as follows: DVKVTQSSRYLVKRTGEKVFLECVQDMDHENMFWYRQDPGLGLRLIYFSYDVKMKEKGDIPEGYSVSREKKERFSLILESASTNQTSMYLCASSSRDFNEKLFFGSGTQLSVL.

The V call is TRBV12-5, the J call TRBJ1-2; no reliable D call. The CDR3 runs to 12 residues. V was clipped by 5 bases and J by 2 bases, with 6 bases between them. Germline values: CDR1 LGHNT, CDR2 FRNRAP. The CDR3 protein is CASGLGNYGYTF. The CDR3 nucleotides are TGTGCTAGTGGTCTAGGAAACTATGGCTACACCTTC.

This clone was found once. This chain connects TRBV10-3 to TRBJ1-1, with unresolved D. Between the trimmed V and J ends, which lost 0 bases and 8 bases, there was a span of 16 bases. Germline loops: CDR1 ENHRY, CDR2 SYGVKD. The CDR3 sequence is 15 residues long. CDR3 DNA: TGTGCCATCAGTGAGTCGAGGTTTTTTACAGAGGAAGCTTTCTTT. Encoded protein: CAISESRFFTEEAFF.

The chain recombines TRBV28 with TRBJ2-7; D not resolved. Germline V CDR1 and CDR2: MDHEN, SYDVKM. Trimming removed 2 bases at V and 3 bases at J, with 8 bases between. The CDR3 runs to 13 residues. The CDR3 loop is CASSLKGLYEQYF. DNA of the CDR3: TGTGCCAGCAGTTTAAAAGGGCTCTACGAGCAGTACTTC.

V and J are TRBV27 and TRBJ2-7; TRBD2 agrees at 7 bases. Germline CDR1 reads MNHEY; CDR2 reads SMNVEV (reference sequence). The CDR3 consists of 17 residues. After removal of 3 bases from V and 4 bases from J, the junction contained 15 bases not matched to a gene. The CDR3 DNA reads TGTGCCAGCAGTTTTGGGCTGGGGAGGGCAGCTGGGTACGAGCAGTACTTC. It encodes CASSFGLGRAAGYEQYF.

CDR3: CASSLYRNTEAFF. As DNA, the CDR3 is TGTGCCAGCAGTTTATACAGGAACACTGAAGCTTTCTTT. This chain links TRBV28 with TRBJ1-1; D uncertain. This CDR3 has 13 amino acids. Trimming removed 1 base at V and 1 base at J, with 4 bases between. From germline, CDR1 is MDHEN and CDR2 SYDVKM.

In this sample, this clone turned up many times. The CDR3 coding sequence is TGTGCCAGCAGTGACTCTGACAGCAACTATGGCTACACCTTC. It yields the protein CASSDSDSNYGYTF. The chain carries TRBV6-4 and TRBJ1-2; TRBD1 is a possible D gene (5 bases). CDR1 and CDR2 from the germline V gene are MRHNA and SNTAGT. CDR3 length: 14 residues. V was trimmed by 0 bases and J by 2 bases, leaving 7 bases between them.

The chain has TRBV5-6 and TRBJ2-3; 9 nucleotides match TRBD1. Germline-derived CDR1 and CDR2 are SGHDT and YYEEEE. The CDR3 extends over 15 amino acids. The junction had 9 bases not matched to a gene; V was cut back by 7 bases and J by 3 bases. CDR3 nucleotides: TGTGCCAGCTACTTCCGGGACAGGGTGACAGATACGCAGTATTTT. Translated, it gives CASYFRDRVTDTQYF.

The CDR3 loop reads CASGSKQPETQYF. The CDR3 nucleotides are TGTGCTAGTGGTTCAAAGCAGCCGGAGACCCAGTACTTC. V gene TRBV12-5 combines with J gene TRBJ2-5; D is unresolved. The length of the CDR3 is 13 residues. V lost 4 bases to trimming and J lost 5 bases, with 11 bases between them. Germline V gene data show CDR1 as LGHNT and CDR2 as FRNRAP.

The chain combines TRBV24-1 with TRBJ1-2; no clear D gene. The CDR3 covers 12 residues. The V end was cut by 3 bases, the J end by 8 bases, with 9 bases between. Germline V gene data show CDR1 as KGHDR and CDR2 as SFDVKD. CDR3 loop: CATSDRGGGYTF. The CDR3 bases are TGTGCCACCAGTGATCGGGGTGGGGGCTACACCTTC.

V is TRBV11-2 and J is TRBJ2-2, with D unclear. Germline V gene sequence: CDR1 SGHAT, CDR2 FQNNGV. V lost 1 base, J lost 3 bases, and 12 bases lay in between. This CDR3 comprises 16 residues. CDR3 nucleotide sequence: TGTGCCAGCAGCTTAGCTGGTCCTAGTGACACCGGGGAGCTGTTTTTT. Translation gives CASSLAGPSDTGELFF.

The chain couples TRBV10-3 to TRBJ1-2; 9 bases agree with TRBD1. This CDR3 region has 13 residues. Germline CDR1 and CDR2: ENHRY and SYGVKD. The V gene end was trimmed by 7 bases and the J gene end by 8 bases; junction bases not matched to a gene: 8. Here the CDR3 DNA reads TGTGCCATCACCCGGACAGGGGCGGAAGGCTACACCTTC. It specifies CAITRTGAEGYTF.

The genes are TRBV4-2 and TRBJ1-6; D is ambiguous. Trimming cost V 0 bases and J 10 bases, with 13 bases left between them. The germline gives CDR1 LGHNA, CDR2 YNFKEQ. This CDR3 contains 15 residues. Written as DNA, the CDR3 is TGTGCCAGCAGCCAAGATGTTAGCGGGTTCTCACCCCTCCACTTT. This translates into CASSQDVSGFSPLHF.

The rearrangement uses TRBV4-2 and TRBJ1-2; TRBD1 might be the D (6 bases). Germline CDR1 and CDR2: LGHNA and YNFKEQ. V was cut by 8 bases and J by 8 bases, with 24 bases left in between. The CDR3 sequence is 15 residues long. Written as DNA, the CDR3 is TGTGCCAGCGGTCACTCGGGGGCTGGTCGAAGCGGCTACACCTTC. Residues: CASGHSGAGRSGYTF.

This rearrangement joins TRBV2 to TRBJ2-3; D remains unclear. Germline CDR1 and CDR2: SNHLY and FYNNEI. V was trimmed by 0 bases and J by 7 bases, leaving 2 bases between them. The CDR3 has 11 residues. The CDR3 here is CASSEAYTQYF. CDR3 coding DNA: TGTGCCAGCAGTGAAGCTTATACGCAGTATTTT.

The CDR3 DNA reads TGTGCCAGCCAGCAGGGCGGGGTAGGCGCTGAAGCTTTCTTT. It yields the protein CASQQGGVGAEAFF. V and J are TRBV2 and TRBJ1-1, with D perhaps matching TRBD1 (5 bases). There are 14 residues in the CDR3. CDR1 SNHLY and CDR2 FYNNEI come from the germline V gene. Trimming removed 8 bases from V and 6 bases from J, with 19 bases in between.

J is TRBJ2-3 and V is TRBV5-4, with TRBD2 identical over 8 bases. CDR3 size: 16 residues. V shed 0 bases, J shed 3 bases, and the junction held 6 bases outside the gene matches. Germline loops: CDR1 SGHNT, CDR2 YYREEE (reference sequence). The CDR3, as DNA: TGTGCCAGCAGCTTGGGTGGGGCGGGGGGAACAGATACGCAGTATTTT. Its translation: CASSLGGAGGTDTQYF.

The chain recombines TRBV18 with TRBJ1-1, with 12 bases lining up with TRBD1. The CDR3 covers 15 residues. The germline CDR1 and CDR2 sequences are KGHSH and LQKENI. The V gene end was trimmed by 3 bases and the J gene end by 5 bases; junction bases not matched to a gene: 4. The CDR3 protein is CASSPGQGAETEAFF. The CDR3 bases are TGTGCCAGCTCACCGGGACAGGGGGCTGAAACTGAAGCTTTCTTT.